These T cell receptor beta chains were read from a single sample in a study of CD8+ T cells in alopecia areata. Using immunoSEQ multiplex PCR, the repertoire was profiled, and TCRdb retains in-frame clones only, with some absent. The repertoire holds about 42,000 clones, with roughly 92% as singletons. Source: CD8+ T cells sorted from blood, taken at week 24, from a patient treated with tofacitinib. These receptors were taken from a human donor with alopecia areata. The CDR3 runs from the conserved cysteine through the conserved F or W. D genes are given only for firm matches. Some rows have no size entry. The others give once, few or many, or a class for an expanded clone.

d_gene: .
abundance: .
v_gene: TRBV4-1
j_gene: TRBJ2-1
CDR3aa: CASSQAGNEQFF
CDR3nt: TGCGCCAGCAGCCAAGCGGGGAATGAGCAGTTCTTC

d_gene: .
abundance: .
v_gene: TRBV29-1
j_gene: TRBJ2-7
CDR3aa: CSVKTYEQYF
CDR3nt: TGCAGCGTTAAAACCTACGAGCAGTACTTC

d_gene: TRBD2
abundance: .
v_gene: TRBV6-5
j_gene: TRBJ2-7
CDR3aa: CASSIAGLYEQYF
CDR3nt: TGTGCCAGCAGTATAGCGGGGCTCTACGAGCAGTACTTC

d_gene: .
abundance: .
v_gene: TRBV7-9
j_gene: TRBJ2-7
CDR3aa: CASSPLGTYEQYF
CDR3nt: TGTGCCAGCAGCCCCCTAGGAACCTACGAGCAGTACTTC

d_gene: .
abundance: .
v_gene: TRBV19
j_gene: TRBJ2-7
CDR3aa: CASSAGISYEQYF
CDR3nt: TGTGCCAGTAGTGCTGGGATTTCCTACGAGCAGTACTTC

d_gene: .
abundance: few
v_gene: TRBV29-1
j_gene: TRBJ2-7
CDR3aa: CSVVGTQAYEQYF
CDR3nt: TGCAGCGTTGTGGGGACCCAAGCCTACGAGCAGTACTTC

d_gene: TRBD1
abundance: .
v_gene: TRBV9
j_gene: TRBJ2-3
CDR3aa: CASSPIPDRDTQYF
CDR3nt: TGTGCCAGCAGCCCGATCCCGGACAGGGATACGCAGTATTTT

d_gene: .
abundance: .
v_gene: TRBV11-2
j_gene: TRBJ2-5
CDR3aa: CASREYQETQYF
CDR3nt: TGTGCCAGCCGGGAGTACCAAGAGACCCAGTACTTC

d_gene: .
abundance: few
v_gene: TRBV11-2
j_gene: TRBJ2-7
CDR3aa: CASSLVTGHEQYF
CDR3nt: TGTGCCAGCAGCTTAGTAACAGGCCACGAGCAGTACTTC

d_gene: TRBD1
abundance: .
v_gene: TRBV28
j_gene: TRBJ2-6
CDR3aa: CASSPRDRGLPGANVLTF
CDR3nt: TGTGCCAGCAGTCCCCGGGACAGGGGTCTTCCTGGGGCCAACGTCCTGACTTTC

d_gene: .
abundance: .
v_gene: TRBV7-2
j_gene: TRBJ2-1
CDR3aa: CASSLTGGSYNEQFF
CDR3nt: TGTGCCAGCAGCTTAACGGGTGGGTCCTACAATGAGCAGTTCTTC

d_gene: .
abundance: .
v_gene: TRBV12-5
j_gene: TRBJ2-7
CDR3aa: CASGRGGTYEQYF
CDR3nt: TGTGCTAGTGGTCGTGGGGGCACCTACGAGCAGTACTTC

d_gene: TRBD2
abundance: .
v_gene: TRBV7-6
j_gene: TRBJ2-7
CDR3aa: CASSFSGAGVEQYF
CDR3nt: TGTGCCAGCAGCTTCTCCGGGGCGGGGGTAGAGCAGTACTTC

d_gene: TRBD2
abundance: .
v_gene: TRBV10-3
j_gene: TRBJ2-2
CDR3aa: CAISPGLADLNTGELFF
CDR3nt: TGTGCCATCAGTCCGGGACTAGCGGACCTGAACACCGGGGAGCTGTTTTTT

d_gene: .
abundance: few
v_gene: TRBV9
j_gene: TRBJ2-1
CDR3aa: CASSSRGEQFF
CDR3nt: TGTGCCAGCAGCTCCCGGGGTGAGCAGTTCTTC

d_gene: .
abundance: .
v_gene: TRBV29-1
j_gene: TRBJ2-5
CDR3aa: CSVEASDLPQEYQETQYF
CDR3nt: TGCAGCGTAGAGGCTAGCGACCTCCCCCAAGAGTACCAAGAGACCCAGTACTTC

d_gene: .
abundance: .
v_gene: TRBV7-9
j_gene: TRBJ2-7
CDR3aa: CASSPRDDYEQYF
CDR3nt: TGTGCCAGCAGTCCCCGGGATGACTACGAGCAGTACTTC

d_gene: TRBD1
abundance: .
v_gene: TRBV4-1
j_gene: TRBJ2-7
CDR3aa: CASSQVGQGAYEQYF
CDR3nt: TGCGCCAGCAGCCAGGTAGGACAGGGAGCCTACGAGCAGTACTTC

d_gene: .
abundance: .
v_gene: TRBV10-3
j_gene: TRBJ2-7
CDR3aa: CAISEGQFYEQYF
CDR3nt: TGTGCCATCAGTGAAGGGCAATTCTACGAGCAGTACTTC